This T cell receptor beta chain was sequenced in a study of blood T cell repertoires in COVID-19. At the level of the study: The study drew acute and convalescent COVID-19 samples from the United States, Italy and Spain. The analysed material was cDNA or gDNA that came from T cells, B-cell-depleted T cells, or PBMCs.

The CDR3 loop spans 16 amino acids. Germline V gene sequence: CDR1 MNHNS, CDR2 SASEGT. The V and J ends lost 1 base and 4 bases respectively, with 16 bases between them. Original handling: Estimates of nucleated cell counts were drawn from the amplification of reference gene primers. Assay: immunoSEQ multiplex PCR; the TCRdb copy retains only in-frame clones and omits some. V and J calls and clone size are as listed in that table; D and trimming were resolved from the DNA. The sample contains about 85,000 clones, more than 80% of which appear only once. This TCR came from a human donor in a cohort sampled during active COVID-19. Input material: peripheral blood. This chain joins TRBV6-1 and TRBJ2-5; the D gene is possibly TRBD2 (6 bases). CDR3 bases: TGTGCCAGCAGTGAAGATGCGGGACGGGGGTTAGAGACCCAGTACTTC. It encodes CASSEDAGRGLETQYF.